The present entry profiles one T cell receptor beta chain with its context. The data were taken from a study of blood T cell repertoires in COVID-19. The ends were cut back, 5 bases at V and 1 base at J, with 11 bases in the middle. Germline V gives CDR1 MNHEY, CDR2 SMNVEV (reference sequence). The CDR3 covers 14 residues. Measured with immunoSEQ multiplex PCR; TCRdb has only the in-frame clones, and not every one. The data contain 45,000 to 70,000 clones, under 90% of them singletons. The specimen sequenced was peripheral blood. The sequence was obtained from an elderly woman with active or convalescent COVID-19. This chain uses TRBV27 with TRBJ1-1; unclear D gene. The CDR3 region has the DNA TGTGCCAGCAGTAACCGGGAACCGAACACTGAAGCTTTCTTT. Residues: CASSNREPNTEAFF.